The following is a T cell receptor (beta chain) sequence with its context. Its antigen is undetermined. This entry is derived from a study of cytomegalovirus exposure and HLA in healthy donors. The overall study: Earlier, some 180 million T cells were analyzed, and 95 million to 140 million unique TCR beta sequences were found among them. Study results and caveats: For TCR beta chains, V- and J-gene trimming was later linked to a missense DCLRE1C variant. Productive status was seen about 90% or about 30% of the time for most TCR beta V segments in an earlier analysis.

A multiplex PCR was run with 60 Vbeta primers and 13 Jbeta primers. Profiled with immunoSEQ multiplex PCR; TCRdb holds only in-frame clones, not every one. Here the sample spans roughly 71,000 clones, almost 80% being singletons. V dropped 0 bases and J dropped 9 bases, with 15 bases sitting between them. This CDR3 has 15 residues. CDR1 is LGHNA and CDR2 is YNFKEQ in the germline V gene. The source is a girl aged 5 to 17 in good health and CMV-seropositive. The genes are TRBV4-2 and TRBJ1-3; D ambiguous. The specimen was PBMCs. The CDR3 region is CASSQETIGRSTIYF. CDR3 sequence (DNA): TGTGCCAGCAGCCAAGAAACCATTGGAAGGAGCACCATATATTTT.